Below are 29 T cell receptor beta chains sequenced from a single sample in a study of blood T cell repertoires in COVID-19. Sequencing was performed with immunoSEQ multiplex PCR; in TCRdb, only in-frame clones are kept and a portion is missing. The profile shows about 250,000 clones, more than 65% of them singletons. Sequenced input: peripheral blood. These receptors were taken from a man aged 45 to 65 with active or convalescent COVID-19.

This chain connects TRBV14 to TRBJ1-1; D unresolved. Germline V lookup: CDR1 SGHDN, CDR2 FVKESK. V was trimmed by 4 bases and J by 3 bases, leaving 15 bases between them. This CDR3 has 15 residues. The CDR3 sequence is CASSRHARSDTEAFF. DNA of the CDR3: TGTGCCAGCAGCCGACACGCAAGGTCGGACACTGAAGCTTTCTTT.

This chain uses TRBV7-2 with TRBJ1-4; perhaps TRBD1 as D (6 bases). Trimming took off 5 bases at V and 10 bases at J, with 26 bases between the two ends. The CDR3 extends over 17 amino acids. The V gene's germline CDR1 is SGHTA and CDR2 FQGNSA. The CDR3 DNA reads TGTGCCAGCAGCCTAGACGAGTGGGGAGGGTTACAGGGAAAACTGTTTTTT. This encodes CASSLDEWGGLQGKLFF.

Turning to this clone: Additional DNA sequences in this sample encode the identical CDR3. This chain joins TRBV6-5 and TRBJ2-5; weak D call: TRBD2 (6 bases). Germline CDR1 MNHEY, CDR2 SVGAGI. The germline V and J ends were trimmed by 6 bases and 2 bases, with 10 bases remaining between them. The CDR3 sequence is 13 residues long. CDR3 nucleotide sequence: TGTGCCAGCAGCCGGGACTTACAAGAGACCCAGTACTTC. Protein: CASSRDLQETQYF.

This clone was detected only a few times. Here the CDR3 DNA reads TGTGCCACCAGCAGAGGATGGGGAGACACTGAAGCTTTCTTT. This codes for CATSRGWGDTEAFF. This chain connects TRBV15 to TRBJ1-1; D is uncertain. Trimming pared 1 base from V and 3 bases from J, leaving 9 bases between. The CDR3 covers 14 residues. CDR1 is LNHNV, CDR2 YYDKDF, per germline (reference sequence).

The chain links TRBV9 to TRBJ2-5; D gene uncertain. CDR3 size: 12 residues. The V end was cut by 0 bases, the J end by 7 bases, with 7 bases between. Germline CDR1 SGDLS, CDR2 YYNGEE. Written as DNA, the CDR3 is TGTGCCAGCAGCGTAGACTTGGTGACCCAGTACTTC. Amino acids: CASSVDLVTQYF.

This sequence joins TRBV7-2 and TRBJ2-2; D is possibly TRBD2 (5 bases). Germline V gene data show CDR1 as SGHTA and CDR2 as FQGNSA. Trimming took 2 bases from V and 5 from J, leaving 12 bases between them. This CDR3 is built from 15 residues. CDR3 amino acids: CASSLRRGGTGELFF. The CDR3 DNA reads TGTGCCAGCAGCTTAAGGCGCGGCGGGACCGGGGAGCTGTTTTTT.

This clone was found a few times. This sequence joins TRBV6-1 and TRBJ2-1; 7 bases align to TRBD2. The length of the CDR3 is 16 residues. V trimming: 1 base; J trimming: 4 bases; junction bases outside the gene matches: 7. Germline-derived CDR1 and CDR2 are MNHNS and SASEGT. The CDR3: CASSEERTRRYNEQFF. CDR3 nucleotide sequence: TGTGCCAGCAGTGAAGAGAGGACTAGGCGTTACAATGAGCAGTTCTTC.

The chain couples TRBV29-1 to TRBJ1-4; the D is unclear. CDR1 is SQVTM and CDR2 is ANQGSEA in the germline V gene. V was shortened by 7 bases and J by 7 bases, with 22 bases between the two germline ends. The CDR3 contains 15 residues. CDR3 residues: CSALGTGEGSEKLFF. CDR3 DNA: TGCAGCGCCCTAGGAACTGGGGAGGGCTCTGAAAAACTGTTTTTT.

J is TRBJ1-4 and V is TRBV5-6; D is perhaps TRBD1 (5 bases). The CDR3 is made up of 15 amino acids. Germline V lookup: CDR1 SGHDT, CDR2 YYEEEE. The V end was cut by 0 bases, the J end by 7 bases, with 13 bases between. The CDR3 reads CASSLAGGDGEKLFF. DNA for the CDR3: TGTGCCAGCAGCTTGGCCGGGGGGGACGGTGAAAAACTGTTTTTT.

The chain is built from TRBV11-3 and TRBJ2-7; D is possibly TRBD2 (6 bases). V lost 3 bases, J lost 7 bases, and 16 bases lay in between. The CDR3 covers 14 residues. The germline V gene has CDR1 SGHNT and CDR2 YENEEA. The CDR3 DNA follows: TGTGCCAGCAGCTTCGGGGGAGGTCTGTGGGAGCAGTACTTC. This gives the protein CASSFGGGLWEQYF.

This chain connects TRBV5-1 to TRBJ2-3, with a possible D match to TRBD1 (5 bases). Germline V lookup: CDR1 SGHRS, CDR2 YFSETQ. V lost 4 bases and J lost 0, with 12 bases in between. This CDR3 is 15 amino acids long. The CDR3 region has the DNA TGCGCCAGCAGCGTTGGACATCCTAGCACAGATACGCAGTATTTT. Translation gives CASSVGHPSTDTQYF.

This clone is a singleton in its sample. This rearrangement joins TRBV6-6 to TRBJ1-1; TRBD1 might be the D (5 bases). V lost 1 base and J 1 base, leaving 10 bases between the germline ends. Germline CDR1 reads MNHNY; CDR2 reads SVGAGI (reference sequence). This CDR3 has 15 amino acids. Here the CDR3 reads CASSYLGGTNTEAFF. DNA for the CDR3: TGTGCCAGCAGTTACTTGGGGGGGACGAACACTGAAGCTTTCTTT.

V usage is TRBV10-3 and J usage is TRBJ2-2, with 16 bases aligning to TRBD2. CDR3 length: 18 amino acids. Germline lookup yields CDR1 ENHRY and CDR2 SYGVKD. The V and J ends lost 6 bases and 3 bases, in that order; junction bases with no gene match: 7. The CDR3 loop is CAISAGTSGGAHTGELFF. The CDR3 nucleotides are TGTGCCATCAGCGCCGGGACTAGCGGGGGGGCCCACACCGGGGAGCTGTTTTTT.

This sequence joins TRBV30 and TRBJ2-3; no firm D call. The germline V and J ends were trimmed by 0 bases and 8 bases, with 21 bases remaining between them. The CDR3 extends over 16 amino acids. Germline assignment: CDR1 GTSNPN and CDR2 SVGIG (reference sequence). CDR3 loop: CAWSVKGLRFSGTQYF. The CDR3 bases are TGTGCCTGGAGTGTTAAAGGTTTAAGATTCTCGGGTACGCAGTATTTT.

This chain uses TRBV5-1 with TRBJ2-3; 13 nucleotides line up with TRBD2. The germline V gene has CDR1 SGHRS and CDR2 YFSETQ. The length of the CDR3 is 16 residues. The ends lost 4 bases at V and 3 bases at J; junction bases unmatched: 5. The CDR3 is CASSMRTSGGTDTQYF. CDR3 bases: TGCGCCAGCAGCATGCGGACTAGCGGGGGAACAGATACGCAGTATTTT.

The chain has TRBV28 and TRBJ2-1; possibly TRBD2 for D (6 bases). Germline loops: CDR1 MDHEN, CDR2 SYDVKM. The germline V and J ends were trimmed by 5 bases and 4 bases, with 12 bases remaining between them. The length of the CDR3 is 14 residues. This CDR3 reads CASSPRGPYNEQFF. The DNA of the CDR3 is TGTGCCAGCAGTCCGCGGGGACCTTACAATGAGCAGTTCTTC.

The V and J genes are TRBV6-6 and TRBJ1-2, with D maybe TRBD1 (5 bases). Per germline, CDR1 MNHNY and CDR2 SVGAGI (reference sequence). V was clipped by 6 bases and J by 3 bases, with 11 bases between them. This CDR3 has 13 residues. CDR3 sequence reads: CASRVGEDYGYTF. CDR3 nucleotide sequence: TGTGCCAGCAGGGTGGGGGAGGACTATGGCTACACCTTC.

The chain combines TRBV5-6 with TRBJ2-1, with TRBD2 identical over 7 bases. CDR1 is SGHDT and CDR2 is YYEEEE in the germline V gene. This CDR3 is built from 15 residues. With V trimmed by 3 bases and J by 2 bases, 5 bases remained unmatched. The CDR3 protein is CASSWGGTPYNEQFF. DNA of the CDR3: TGTGCCAGCAGCTGGGGGGGTACGCCCTACAATGAGCAGTTCTTC.

This CDR3 reads CASSARQGAGEQYF. As DNA, the CDR3 is TGTGCCAGCAGCGCCCGACAGGGGGCGGGCGAGCAGTACTTC. The rearrangement links TRBV9 to TRBJ2-7, with 10 bases lining up with TRBD1. Trimming took 3 bases from V and 6 from J; bases not matched to a gene: 6. CDR1 is SGDLS and CDR2 is YYNGEE in the germline V gene. The CDR3 sequence is 14 residues long.

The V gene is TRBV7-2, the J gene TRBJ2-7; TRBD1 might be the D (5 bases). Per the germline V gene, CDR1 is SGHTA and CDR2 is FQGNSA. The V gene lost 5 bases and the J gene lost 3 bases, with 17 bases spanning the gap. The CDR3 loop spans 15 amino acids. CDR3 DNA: TGTGCCAGCAGCGGACGTGCGACAGCCGTCTACGAGCAGTACTTC. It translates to CASSGRATAVYEQYF.

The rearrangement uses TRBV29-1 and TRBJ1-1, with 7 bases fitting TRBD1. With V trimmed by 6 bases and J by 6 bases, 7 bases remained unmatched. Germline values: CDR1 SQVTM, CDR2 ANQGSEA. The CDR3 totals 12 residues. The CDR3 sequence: CSVEEGASEAFF. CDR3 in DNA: TGCAGCGTCGAGGAGGGGGCGTCTGAAGCTTTCTTT.

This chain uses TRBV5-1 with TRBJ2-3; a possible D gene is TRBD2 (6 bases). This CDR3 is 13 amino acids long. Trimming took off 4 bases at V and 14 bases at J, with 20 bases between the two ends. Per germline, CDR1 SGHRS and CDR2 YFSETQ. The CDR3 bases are TGCGCCAGCAGCCCGGAGGGGCCCCTTGTAGGGTATTTT. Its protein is CASSPEGPLVGYF.

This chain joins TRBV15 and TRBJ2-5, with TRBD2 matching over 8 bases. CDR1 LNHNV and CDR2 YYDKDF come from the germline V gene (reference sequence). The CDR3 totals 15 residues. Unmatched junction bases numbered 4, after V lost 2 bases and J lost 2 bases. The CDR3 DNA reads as TGTGCCACCAGCAGACATAGCGGGACACAAGAGACCCAGTACTTC. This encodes CATSRHSGTQETQYF.

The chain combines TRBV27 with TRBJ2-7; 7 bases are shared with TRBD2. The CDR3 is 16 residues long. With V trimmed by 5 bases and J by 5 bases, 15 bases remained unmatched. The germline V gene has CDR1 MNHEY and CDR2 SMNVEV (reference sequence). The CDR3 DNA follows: TGTGCCAGCAGTCCCCTTGGGGGGGGAGGTACTGACGAGCAGTACTTC. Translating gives CASSPLGGGGTDEQYF.

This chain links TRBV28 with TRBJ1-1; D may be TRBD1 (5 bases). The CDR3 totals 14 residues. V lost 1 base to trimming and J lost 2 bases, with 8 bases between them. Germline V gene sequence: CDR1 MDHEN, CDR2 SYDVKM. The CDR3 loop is CASSLSGFNTEAFF. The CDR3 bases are TGTGCCAGCAGTTTATCAGGGTTCAACACTGAAGCTTTCTTT.

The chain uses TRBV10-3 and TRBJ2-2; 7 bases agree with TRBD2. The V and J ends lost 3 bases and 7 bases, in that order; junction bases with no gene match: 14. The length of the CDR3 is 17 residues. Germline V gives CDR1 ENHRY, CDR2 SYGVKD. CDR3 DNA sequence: TGTGCCATCAGTGAAAGATTAGCGGGTTCGGAGGGCGGGGAGCTGTTTTTT. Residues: CAISERLAGSEGGELFF.

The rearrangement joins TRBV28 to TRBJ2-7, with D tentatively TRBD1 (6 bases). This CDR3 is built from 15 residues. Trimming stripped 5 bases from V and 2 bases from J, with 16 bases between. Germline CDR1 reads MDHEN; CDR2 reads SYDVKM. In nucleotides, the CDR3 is TGTGCCAGCAGTATCCCCGACAGGCAAACCTACGAGCAGTACTTC. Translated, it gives CASSIPDRQTYEQYF.

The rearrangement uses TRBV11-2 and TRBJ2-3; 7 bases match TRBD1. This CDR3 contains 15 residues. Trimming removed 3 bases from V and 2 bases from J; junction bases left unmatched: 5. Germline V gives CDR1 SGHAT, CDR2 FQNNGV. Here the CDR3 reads CASSFSGQLTDTQYF. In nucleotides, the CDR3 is TGTGCCAGCAGCTTTTCGGGACAGCTCACAGATACGCAGTATTTT.

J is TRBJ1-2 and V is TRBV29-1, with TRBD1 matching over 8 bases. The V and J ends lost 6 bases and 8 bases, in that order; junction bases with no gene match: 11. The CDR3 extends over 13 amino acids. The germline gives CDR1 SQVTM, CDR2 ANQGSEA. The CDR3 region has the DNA TGCAGCGTCCAAGAGGCAGGGGGCGGAGGCTACACCTTC. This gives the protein CSVQEAGGGGYTF.